This paragraph covers one TCR beta chain sequence. This clonotype was seen a few times. This clone's antigen is unknown. Base qualities are not recorded, but no much larger clone differs from it by a single base. Unsorted PBMC libraries were generated from 2 million PBMCs stored in RNAlater at -80 °C until RNA extraction. Multiple sclerosis patients were enrolled in a US clinical protocol under which disease progression was evaluated by magnetic resonance imaging. Peripheral blood was subjected to Ficoll-Hypaque density gradient centrifugation to isolate PBMCs, which were then cryopreserved in liquid nitrogen. The CDR1 and CDR2 encoded by the germline V gene are SGHRS and YFSETQ. Reading from cysteine to phenylalanine, the CDR3 counts 15 amino acids. Just CDR3 DNA is preserved here, 45 bases in frame from base 1. The V and J ends are trimmed by 2 bases and 8 bases, leaving 18 bases between them. To synthesize cDNA, template-switch 5'RACE was performed with a primer carrying a 10-nucleotide random unique molecular identifier so that each TCR transcript was tagged. Each sequencing run produced over 200 million TCR-beta sequences covering 15-18 subjects. Total RNA was extracted with the RNeasy kit. The KAPA Real-time Library Amplification kit was used to amplify TCR-beta VDJ regions with primers for the TCR constant region and the 5'RACE anchor. Sample indexes and Illumina adaptors were added in a first PCR, and a second PCR then increased library yield. After Ampure bead purification, the roughly 650 bp TCR product was size-selected on a 2% E-gel SizeSelection system. Before pooling, library quality was checked on a Bioanalyzer, concentration was measured with Qubit, and libraries were quantified with the Kapa Library Quantification kit. An Illumina HiSeq 2500 sequenced the libraries paired-end 2 x 150 bp. To increase sequence diversity, roughly 23-30% phiX was spiked into each library pool. The authors' pipeline ran thus. The quality-filtered reads were processed with the UMI-based MiGEC pipeline, whose error correction step removed more than 80% of the raw TCR sequences. IMGT germline references were used for aligning VDJ genes, and each clonotype was defined as a unique CDR3 amino acid sequence together with its V-J genes. VDJtools evaluated clonal expansion, Shannon diversity and CDR3 relatedness (CalcPairwiseDistances, ClusterSamples); CLCbio workbench built phylogenetic trees. A clone was classed as expanded if it had 8 or more unique UMIs, a cutoff based on coefficient-of-variation modelling across technical triplicates. The public reads were reanalyzed by TCRdb: fastp trimming at Q25, MiXCR alignment, in-frame beta chains only. Each record represents a unique CDR3 protein, reported with the most common genes and DNA among its rows. Clone size and V and J calls follow TCRdb, not the original study. The sample includes about 95,000 distinct CDR3 sequences, with roughly 4% observed a single time. Of the sample, 5% to 6.5% falls within the top ten clones.

This entry comes from a study of neurological immune-mediated disorders (dated by TCRdb to between 2018 and 2021). Study-level background: Of the roughly 34 multiple sclerosis patients, about 31 had relapsing-remitting MS and 3 had secondary progressive MS. The cohort comprised 68 subjects: about 14 HAM/TSP patients, 35 or so multiple sclerosis patients and 20 or so healthy controls. The study compared peripheral blood TCR-beta repertoires of HTLV-I-associated myelopathy (HAM/TSP) patients, multiple sclerosis patients and healthy controls using UMI-based sequencing. The roughly 99 TCR-beta libraries covered PBMC samples along with longitudinal samples, technical triplicates, and paired sorted CD4+ and CD8+ T-cell subsets.

What the study reported, not specific to this receptor: No identical CDR3 amino acid sequences were shared among expanded clones across subjects, suggesting private TCR-beta repertoires in all groups. In phylogenetic analysis, the repertoires of 18 of 34 MS patients grouped into a cluster of related CDR3 sequences, which suggests a possible signature at the repertoire level. TCR clonal expansion was greatest in HAM/TSP patients and smallest in MS patients, who ranked below even healthy controls. The MS cluster showed no association with clinical or MRI features, and the authors stated that larger cohorts are needed.

Sequenced input: PBMCs. The chain was built from TRBV5-1 and TRBJ2-3; the D gene identity is not certain. The clonotype originates from a woman between 18 and 29 years old with multiple sclerosis. CDR3 sequence: CASSFEDLYYGTQYF. The DNA sequence is given as TGCGCCAGCAGCTTTGAGGACCTATATTACGGTACGCAGTATTTT.